Presented here are 25 T cell receptor beta chains from one specimen sequenced in a study of beta chain features in type 1 diabetes. Study-level points and caveats: Type 1 diabetes patients showed a moderate but significant shortening of TCRB CDR3s in all four CD4+ subsets.

Expressed TCRB transcripts were sequenced because the entire RNA isolate underwent reverse transcription. The repertoire was sequenced with immunoSEQ multiplex PCR; TCRdb's copy has only in-frame clones and lacks some. The sample lists about 15,000 clones, 55% to 70% seen once, with 2% to 2.5% in the top ten. The antigens of these receptors remain unknown. Sequences were obtained from Tregs from blood. The receptors were sampled from a young man with type 1 diabetes.

This chain uses TRBV18 with TRBJ2-5; 12 bases are shared with TRBD2. The length of the CDR3 is 17 residues. The V and J ends lost 3 bases and 4 bases, in that order; junction bases with no gene match: 9. Germline lookup yields CDR1 KGHSH and CDR2 LQKENI. CDR3 nucleotide sequence: TGTGCCAGCTCACCTCGACTAGCGGGAGTAGGTGGAGAGACCCAGTACTTC. As protein: CASSPRLAGVGGETQYF.

This rearrangement joins TRBV5-1 to TRBJ1-2; the match to TRBD1 covers 12 bases. This CDR3 spans 15 amino acids. V lost 3 bases and J lost 6; bases outside the gene matches: 6. CDR1 and CDR2 (germline): SGHRS, YFSETQ. In DNA form, the CDR3 reads TGCGCCAGCAGCTCTACCGGGACAGGGGGCCATGGCTACACCTTC. Residues: CASSSTGTGGHGYTF. Looking up the rest from reference TRBV5-1 and TRBJ1-2 gives the full variable domain: KAGVTQTPRYLIKTRGQQVTLSCSPISGHRSVSWYQQTPGQGLQFLFEYFSETQRNKGNFPGRFSGRQFSNSRSEMNVSTLELGDSALYLCASSSTGTGGHGYTFGSGTRLTVV.

V and J are TRBV18 and TRBJ2-7, with a weak D call TRBD1 (5 bases). Trimming left V 6 bases short and J 3 bases short, with 9 bases between. CDR3 length: 12 residues. Germline lookup yields CDR1 KGHSH and CDR2 LQKENI. Here the CDR3 reads CASSLQDYEQYF. CDR3 DNA: TGTGCCAGCTCGCTACAGGACTACGAGCAGTACTTC.

This clone turned up a few times. CDR3: CASSLVADEQYF. CDR3 DNA: TGTGCCAGCAGCTTAGTAGCGGACGAGCAGTACTTC. The rearrangement links TRBV7-9 to TRBJ2-7, with D possibly matching TRBD2 (6 bases). V was clipped by 1 base and J by 5 bases, with 6 bases between them. The length of the CDR3 is 12 residues. CDR1 is SEHNR, CDR2 FQNEAQ, per germline (reference sequence).

This clone occurred once. The V call is TRBV10-3, the J call TRBJ2-3; D gene unclear. This CDR3 region has 12 residues. CDR1 and CDR2 from the germline V gene are ENHRY and SYGVKD. Trimming removed 4 bases from V and 2 bases from J, with 4 bases in between. The CDR3 region is CAISVNTDTQYF. Written as DNA, the CDR3 is TGTGCCATCAGTGTAAACACAGATACGCAGTATTTT.

This chain uses TRBV27 with TRBJ2-7, with D possibly TRBD2 on 6 matching bases. V lost 5 bases and J lost 6, with 20 bases in between. In germline, CDR1 is MNHEY, CDR2 SMNVEV (reference sequence). This CDR3 is 15 amino acids long. Written as DNA, the CDR3 is TGTGCCAGCAGTCTGGGGGGATCGGTGAGGGGCGAGCAGTACTTC. Amino acid sequence: CASSLGGSVRGEQYF.

In this sample, this clone turned up once. The CDR3 nucleotides are TGTGCCAGCAGTGAACCGGGACAGGGGATCCGTGAGCAGTTCTTC. This encodes CASSEPGQGIREQFF. The chain joins TRBV25-1 to TRBJ2-1, with 10 bases matching TRBD1. J gave up 9 bases and V 2 bases, and 7 bases lay outside the gene matches. CDR1 is MGHDK, CDR2 SYGVNS, per germline. The CDR3 has 15 residues.

The chain recombines TRBV12-5 with TRBJ1-5, with D uncertain. The CDR3 runs 13 residues. The germline V and J ends were trimmed by 6 bases and 0 bases, with 6 bases remaining between them. Germline V lookup: CDR1 LGHNT, CDR2 FRNRAP. CDR3 in amino acids: CASGGDSNQPQHF. Here the CDR3 DNA reads TGTGCTAGTGGCGGGGATAGCAATCAGCCCCAGCATTTT.

This clone was picked up a small number of times. The chain recombines TRBV5-1 with TRBJ2-7, with 11 bases matching TRBD2. Germline CDR1 is SGHRS and CDR2 is YFSETQ. V gave up 1 base and J gave up 3 bases; unmatched junction bases: 9. The CDR3 has 17 residues. CDR3 sequence (DNA): TGCGCCAGCAGCTTGCGGAGGGGGCTAGCGGGAGGCTACGAGCAGTACTTC. It yields the protein CASSLRRGLAGGYEQYF.

The V gene is TRBV7-9, the J gene TRBJ1-2, with a tentative D call TRBD1 (6 bases). V gave up 5 bases and J gave up 3 bases, with 10 bases separating them. Germline CDR1 and CDR2: SEHNR and FQNEAQ (reference sequence). The CDR3 contains 13 residues. In nucleotides, the CDR3 is TGTGCCAGCAGCGTCGACAGGTACTATGGCTACACCTTC. Its translation: CASSVDRYYGYTF.

The V gene is TRBV29-1, the J gene TRBJ2-7, with TRBD2 as a possible D gene (6 bases). V lost 4 bases and J lost 6, with 16 bases in between. The CDR3 length is 13 residues. CDR1 SQVTM and CDR2 ANQGSEA come from the germline V gene. The chain's CDR3 is CSVVSGVGFEQYF. The CDR3 coding sequence is TGCAGCGTTGTGTCGGGAGTCGGGTTCGAGCAGTACTTC.

The rearrangement joins TRBV29-1 to TRBJ1-5; D possibly corresponds to TRBD1 (6 bases). Germline values: CDR1 SQVTM, CDR2 ANQGSEA. V lost 4 bases, J lost 1 base, and 11 bases lay in between. The length of the CDR3 is 14 residues. CDR3 region: CSVAQTGSNQPQHF. Written as DNA, the CDR3 is TGCAGCGTTGCCCAGACAGGAAGCAATCAGCCCCAGCATTTT.

The chain carries TRBV5-4 and TRBJ1-1; TRBD1 matches at 10 bases. Germline CDR1 is SGHNT and CDR2 is YYREEE (reference sequence). The CDR3 sequence is 14 residues long. With 4 bases clipped from V and 3 bases from J, the junction kept 3 bases outside the gene matches. Here the CDR3 DNA reads TGTGCCAGCAGCGCCGGACAGGGGGACACTGAAGCTTTCTTT. It is translated as CASSAGQGDTEAFF.

The table lists this clone with a few counts. The V and J genes are TRBV4-2 and TRBJ2-3; 8 nucleotides match TRBD2. Germline V gene data show CDR1 as LGHNA and CDR2 as YNFKEQ. The CDR3 is made up of 16 amino acids. The V and J ends lost 0 bases and 5 bases, in that order; junction bases with no gene match: 7. As DNA, the CDR3 is TGTGCCAGCAGCCAAGATCTTCGGGGGGGAGGAGATACGCAGTATTTT. Translating gives CASSQDLRGGGDTQYF.

This clone was seen just once. The V gene is TRBV6-5, the J gene TRBJ2-7; 8 nucleotides agree with TRBD1. V was clipped by 4 bases and J by 1 base; unmatched bases: 6. There are 15 residues in the CDR3. Germline CDR1 is MNHEY and CDR2 is SVGAGI. CDR3 bases: TGTGCCAGCAGTTCAAGGACAGGGAGGTCCTACGAGCAGTACTTC. Its translation is CASSSRTGRSYEQYF.

V and J are TRBV5-1 and TRBJ2-1; 7 bases line up with TRBD1. Germline assignment: CDR1 SGHRS and CDR2 YFSETQ. This CDR3 contains 14 residues. V was clipped by 7 bases and J by 4 bases; unmatched bases: 8. CDR3 in DNA: TGCGCCAGCCGCCGACAGGGAACTTACAATGAGCAGTTCTTC. It encodes CASRRQGTYNEQFF.

CDR3 residues: CSARLGGSNEKLFF. The CDR3 DNA reads as TGCAGCGCCAGGTTGGGCGGGAGTAATGAAAAACTGTTTTTT. The chain has TRBV29-1 and TRBJ1-4; D call uncertain. V gave up 7 bases and J gave up 4 bases, with 16 bases separating them. This CDR3 spans 14 amino acids. Germline CDR1 and CDR2: SQVTM and ANQGSEA.

This rearrangement joins TRBV6-1 to TRBJ1-2; D is perhaps TRBD1 (5 bases). Germline V gene data show CDR1 as MNHNS and CDR2 as SASEGT. The CDR3 spans 14 residues. V shed 0 bases and J shed 8 bases, with 13 bases lying between them. Written as DNA, the CDR3 is TGTGCCAGCAGTGAAGCGCCAGGGAGGTCCGGCTACACCTTC. This encodes CASSEAPGRSGYTF.

The rearrangement uses TRBV19 and TRBJ2-3; 13 positions agree with TRBD2. In germline, CDR1 is LNHDA, CDR2 SQIVND (reference sequence). The ends lost 6 bases at V and 5 bases at J; junction bases unmatched: 2. This CDR3 region has 14 residues. For the CDR3, the DNA is TGTGCCAGTAGCCGGACTAGCGGGAGAGATACGCAGTATTTT. Encoded protein: CASSRTSGRDTQYF.

This clone has a handful of counts. The chain links TRBV7-2 to TRBJ2-2; 8 bases are shared with TRBD1. V was clipped by 1 base and J by 1 base; unmatched bases: 5. From germline, CDR1 is SGHTA and CDR2 FQGNSA. CDR3 length: 17 amino acids. The chain's CDR3 is CASSLVPGTGNTGELFF. In DNA form, the CDR3 reads TGTGCCAGCAGCTTAGTCCCAGGGACAGGGAACACCGGGGAGCTGTTTTTT.

The chain recombines TRBV27 with TRBJ1-6, with D uncertain. Germline-derived CDR1 and CDR2 are MNHEY and SMNVEV (reference sequence). The CDR3 runs to 13 residues. V gave up 3 bases and J gave up 10 bases, with 10 bases separating them. In DNA form, the CDR3 reads TGTGCCAGCAGTTTGAAGGGAGACTCACCCCTCCACTTT. Translated, it gives CASSLKGDSPLHF.

This clone has a handful of counts. The chain employs TRBV19 and TRBJ2-7; weak D call: TRBD1 (5 bases). The ends were cut back, 4 bases at V and 2 bases at J, with 12 bases in the middle. This CDR3 contains 14 residues. CDR1 LNHDA and CDR2 SQIVND come from the germline V gene (reference sequence). CDR3 protein: CASSTDMDTYEQYF. The CDR3 DNA reads TGTGCCAGTAGTACCGACATGGACACCTACGAGCAGTACTTC.

This clone is classed as medium-sized. The CDR3: CAISEMGGNQYF. CDR3 sequence (DNA): TGTGCCATCAGTGAGATGGGCGGGAACCAGTACTTC. V gene TRBV10-3 combines with J gene TRBJ2-5, with TRBD2 as a possible D gene (6 bases). Trimming cost V 2 bases and J 10 bases, with 11 bases left between them. Germline CDR1 ENHRY, CDR2 SYGVKD. The CDR3 totals 12 residues.

The chain couples TRBV5-1 to TRBJ1-5, with D possibly matching TRBD1 (5 bases). Trimming took 0 bases from V and 2 from J, leaving 9 bases between them. CDR1 and CDR2 (germline): SGHRS, YFSETQ. This CDR3 has 15 amino acids. This CDR3 is CASSLGRVGNQPQHF. CDR3 bases: TGCGCCAGCAGCTTGGGCAGGGTTGGCAATCAGCCCCAGCATTTT.

V usage is TRBV11-2 and J usage is TRBJ2-6; TRBD1 matches 7 bases. V was pared by 5 bases and J by 0 bases, with 10 bases of the junction left unmatched. The length of the CDR3 is 18 residues. CDR1 SGHAT and CDR2 FQNNGV come from the germline V gene. The CDR3 sequence: CASSQGVQANSGANVLTF. CDR3 sequence (DNA): TGTGCCAGCAGCCAGGGGGTACAGGCAAACTCTGGGGCCAACGTCCTGACTTTC.